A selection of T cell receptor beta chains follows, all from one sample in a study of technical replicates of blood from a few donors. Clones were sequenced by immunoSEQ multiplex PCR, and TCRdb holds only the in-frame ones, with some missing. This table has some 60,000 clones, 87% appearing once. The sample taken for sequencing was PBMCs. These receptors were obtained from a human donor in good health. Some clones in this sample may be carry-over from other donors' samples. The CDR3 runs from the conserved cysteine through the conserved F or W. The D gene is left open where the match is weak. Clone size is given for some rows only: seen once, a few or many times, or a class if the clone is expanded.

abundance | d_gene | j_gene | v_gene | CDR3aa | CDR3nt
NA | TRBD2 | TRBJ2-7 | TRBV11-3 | CASSFLWEGPEYF | TGTGCCAGCAGCTTCTTGTGGGAGGGCCCGGAGTACTTC
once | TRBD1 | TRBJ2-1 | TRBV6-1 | CASSEGQGVRYEQFF | TGTGCCAGCAGTGAAGGACAGGGGGTTAGGTATGAGCAGTTCTTC
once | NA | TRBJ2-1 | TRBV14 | CASSQEFGGGNEQFF | TGTGCCAGCAGCCAAGAATTCGGGGGAGGCAATGAGCAGTTCTTC
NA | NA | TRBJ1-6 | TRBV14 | CASSPRAGTPNSPLHF | TGTGCCAGCAGCCCACGAGCCGGGACACCAAATTCACCCCTCCACTTT
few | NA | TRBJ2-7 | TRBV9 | CASSVGTYPYEQYF | TGTGCCAGCAGCGTAGGCACTTACCCCTACGAGCAGTACTTC
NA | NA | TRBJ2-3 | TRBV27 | CASSRLGSTDTQYF | TGTGCCAGCAGCAGACTAGGGAGCACAGATACGCAGTATTTT
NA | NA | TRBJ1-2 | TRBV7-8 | CASSWGVLSYGYTF | TGTGCCAGCAGCTGGGGGGTGTTAAGCTATGGCTACACCTTC
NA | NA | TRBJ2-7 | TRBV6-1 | CASSRIGKYEQYF | TGTGCCAGCAGTCGTATCGGGAAATACGAGCAGTACTTC
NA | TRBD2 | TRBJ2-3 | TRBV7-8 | CASSLGGGPTDTQYF | TGTGCCAGCAGCTTGGGCGGGGGACCCACAGATACGCAGTATTTT
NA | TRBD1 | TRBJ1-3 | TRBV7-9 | CASSQPGGNHLSGNTIYF | TGTGCCAGCAGCCAACCAGGGGGCAACCACCTCTCTGGAAACACCATATATTTT
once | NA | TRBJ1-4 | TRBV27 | CASSSNSLIRGEKLFF | TGTGCCAGCAGTTCTAATTCCCTGATCCGCGGGGAAAAACTGTTTTTT
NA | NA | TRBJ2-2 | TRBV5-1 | CASSPAGANTGELFF | TGCGCCAGCTCCCCGGCGGGTGCGAACACCGGGGAGCTGTTTTTT
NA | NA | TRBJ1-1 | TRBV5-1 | CASSEQGNTEAFF | TGCGCCAGCAGCGAACAGGGTAACACTGAAGCTTTCTTT
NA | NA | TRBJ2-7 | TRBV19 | CASSRGRSSYEQYF | TGTGCCAGTAGTAGGGGGCGATCTTCCTACGAGCAGTACTTC
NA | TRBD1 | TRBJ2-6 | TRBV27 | CASSPARGLTGANVLTF | TGTGCCAGCAGTCCCGCCAGGGGGCTAACAGGGGCCAACGTCCTGACTTTC
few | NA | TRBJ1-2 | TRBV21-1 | CASSKEGARGGYTF | TGTGCCAGCAGCAAAGAAGGAGCCCGCGGGGGCTACACCTTC
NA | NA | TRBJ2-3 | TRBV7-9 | CASSLEPIWDTQYF | TGTGCCAGCAGCTTGGAGCCAATATGGGATACGCAGTATTTT
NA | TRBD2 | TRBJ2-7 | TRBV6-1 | CASSERLAGSDEQYF | TGTGCCAGCAGTGAAAGACTAGCAGGCTCCGACGAGCAGTACTTC
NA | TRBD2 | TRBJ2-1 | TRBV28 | CASSWTSGSYNEQFF | TGTGCCAGCAGTTGGACTAGCGGCTCCTACAATGAGCAGTTCTTC
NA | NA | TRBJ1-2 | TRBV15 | CATSRDTQVGGANYGYTF | TGTGCCACCAGCAGAGATACACAAGTAGGGGGAGCTAACTATGGCTACACCTTC
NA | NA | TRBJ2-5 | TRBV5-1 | CASSLDPSVETQYF | TGCGCCAGCAGCTTGGACCCGAGCGTGGAGACCCAGTACTTC
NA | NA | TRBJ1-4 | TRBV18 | CASSPERNAGEKLFF | TGTGCCAGCTCACCTGAACGAAACGCGGGGGAAAAACTGTTTTTT
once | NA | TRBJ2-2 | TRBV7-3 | CASSLRGGQGTFLQPNTGELFF | TGTGCCAGCAGCTTAAGAGGCGGTCAGGGAACCTTCCTCCAACCGAACACCGGGGAGCTGTTTTTT
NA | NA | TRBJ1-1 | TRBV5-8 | CASSLQGMNTEAFF | TGTGCCAGCAGCCTACAGGGCATGAACACTGAAGCTTTCTTT
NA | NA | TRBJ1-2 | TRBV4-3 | CASSQGHGGGYGYTF | TGCGCCAGCAGCCAAGGTCACGGGGGGGGCTATGGCTACACCTTC
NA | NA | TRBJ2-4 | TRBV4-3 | CASSQGWLAKNIQYF | TGCGCCAGCAGCCAAGGATGGCTAGCCAAAAACATTCAGTACTTC
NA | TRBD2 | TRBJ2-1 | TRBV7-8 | CASSYSGRGYNEQFF | TGTGCCAGCAGTTATAGCGGGAGAGGCTACAATGAGCAGTTCTTC
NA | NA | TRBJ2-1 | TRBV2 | CASSGMFIFGLASYNEQFF | TGTGCCAGTAGCGGAATGTTTATATTCGGTCTAGCATCCTACAATGAGCAGTTCTTC
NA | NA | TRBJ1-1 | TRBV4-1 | CASSQGDRGRGREAFF | TGCGCCAGCAGCCAAGGGGATAGGGGCAGGGGTCGTGAAGCTTTCTTT
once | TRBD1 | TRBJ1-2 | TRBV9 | CASSGGTVPTRGYTF | TGTGCCAGCAGCGGAGGGACAGTCCCCACACGGGGCTACACCTTC
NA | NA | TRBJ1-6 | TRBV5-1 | CASRESLNSPLHF | TGCGCCAGCAGGGAGAGTCTTAATTCACCCCTCCACTTT
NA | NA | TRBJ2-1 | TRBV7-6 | CASSFMDSRQRSYNEQFF | TGTGCCAGCAGCTTCATGGACAGCCGACAACGCTCCTACAATGAGCAGTTCTTC
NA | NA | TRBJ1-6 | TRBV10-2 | CASAPLRRAQGSYNSPLHF | TGCGCCAGCGCGCCACTCCGAAGGGCTCAGGGCTCCTATAATTCACCCCTCCACTTT
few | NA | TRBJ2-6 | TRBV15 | CATSRDRGSGANVLTF | TGTGCCACCAGCAGAGATAGGGGCTCTGGGGCCAACGTCCTGACTTTC
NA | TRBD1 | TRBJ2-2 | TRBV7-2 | CASSPDRGPGELFF | TGTGCCAGCAGCCCGGACAGGGGGCCCGGGGAGCTGTTTTTT
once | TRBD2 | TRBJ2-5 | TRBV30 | CAWRQGLAGVETQYF | TGTGCCTGGAGGCAGGGACTAGCGGGAGTGGAGACCCAGTACTTC
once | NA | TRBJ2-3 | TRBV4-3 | CASSQGRGTDTQYF | TGCGCCAGCAGCCAAGGACGGGGCACAGATACGCAGTATTTT
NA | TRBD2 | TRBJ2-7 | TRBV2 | CASSVAGGTYEQYF | TGTGCCAGCAGTGTTGCGGGGGGGACCTACGAGCAGTACTTC
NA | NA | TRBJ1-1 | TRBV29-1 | CSVQLGETEAFF | TGCAGCGTTCAGTTAGGGGAAACTGAAGCTTTCTTT
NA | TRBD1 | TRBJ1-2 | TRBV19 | CASSIEGASGYTF | TGTGCCAGTAGTATTGAGGGGGCCTCTGGCTACACCTTC
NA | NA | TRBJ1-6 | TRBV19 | CASSDGRGLIPSPLHF | TGTGCCAGTAGCGACGGTAGGGGATTGATTCCTTCACCCCTCCACTTT
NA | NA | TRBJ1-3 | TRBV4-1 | CASSQVAGTSGNTIYF | TGCGCCAGCAGCCAAGTTGCAGGGACTTCTGGAAACACCATATATTTT
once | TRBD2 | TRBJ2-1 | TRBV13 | CASRLSGRSLGEQFF | TGTGCCAGCAGGCTTAGCGGGAGGTCTTTAGGTGAGCAGTTCTTC